The sequence of this T cell receptor (beta chain) was determined in a study of PD-L1 blockade in urothelial cancer. Assay: immunoSEQ multiplex PCR; the TCRdb copy retains only in-frame clones and omits some. The repertoire includes tens of thousands of clones, 80% to 90% of them detected once, and around 1% sits in the top ten. As for time point: pretreatment peripheral blood. The germline V gene encodes CDR1 MNHNS and CDR2 SASEGT. With V trimmed by 3 bases and J by 4 bases, 5 bases remained unmatched. This CDR3 has 15 residues. The chain has TRBV6-1 and TRBJ2-1; 8 bases are shared with TRBD1. The material sequenced was PBMCs, taken around atezolizumab (anti-PD-L1) treatment. This TCR came from a woman of 80 years or more with urothelial cancer. CDR3 region: CASSDGQGPYNEQFF. The CDR3 DNA is TGTGCCAGCAGTGATGGACAGGGACCGTACAATGAGCAGTTCTTC.